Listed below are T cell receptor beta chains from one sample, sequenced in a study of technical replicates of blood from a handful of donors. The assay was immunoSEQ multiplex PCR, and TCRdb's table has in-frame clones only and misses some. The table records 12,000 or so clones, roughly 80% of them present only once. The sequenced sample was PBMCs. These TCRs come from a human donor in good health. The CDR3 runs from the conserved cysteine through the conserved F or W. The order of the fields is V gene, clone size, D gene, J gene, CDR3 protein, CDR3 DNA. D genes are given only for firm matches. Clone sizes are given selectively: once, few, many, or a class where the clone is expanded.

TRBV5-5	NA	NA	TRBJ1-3	CASSLPGTSGNTIYF	TGTGCCAGCAGCCTCCCCGGGACAAGTGGAAACACCATATATTTT
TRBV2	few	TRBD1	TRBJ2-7	CASSPPGQGVNEQYF	TGTGCCAGCAGCCCTCCGGGACAGGGTGTAAACGAGCAGTACTTC
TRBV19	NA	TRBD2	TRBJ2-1	CASSNPLSGTSGRGSYNEQFF	TGTGCCAGTAGTAACCCCCTCTCCGGGACTAGCGGGAGGGGGTCCTACAATGAGCAGTTCTTC
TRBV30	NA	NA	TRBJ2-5	CAWSIGQFQETQYF	TGTGCCTGGAGCATCGGACAGTTTCAAGAGACCCAGTACTTC
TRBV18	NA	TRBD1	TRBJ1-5	CASTGGGTGNQPQHF	TGTGCCAGCACTGGCGGCGGGACAGGCAATCAGCCCCAGCATTTT
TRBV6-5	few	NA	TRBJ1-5	CASSARGSYQPQHF	TGTGCCAGCAGTGCCCGAGGGTCCTATCAGCCCCAGCATTTT
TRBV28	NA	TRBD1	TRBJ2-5	CATWTGGPRTQYF	TGTGCCACTTGGACAGGGGGCCCCAGGACCCAGTACTTC
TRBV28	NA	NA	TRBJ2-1	CASTTTVGGPSYNEQFF	TGTGCCAGCACCACAACGGTGGGGGGACCCTCCTACAATGAGCAGTTCTTC
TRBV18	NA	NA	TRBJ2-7	CASSRQSYEQYF	TGTGCCAGCTCAAGACAGTCCTACGAGCAGTACTTC
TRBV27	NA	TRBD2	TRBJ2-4	CASSPGTSGNIQYF	TGTGCCAGCAGTCCTGGGACTAGCGGGAACATTCAGTACTTC
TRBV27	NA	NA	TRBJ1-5	CASSLNFGGRLGNQPQHF	TGTGCCAGCAGTTTAAATTTCGGGGGGCGGCTCGGCAATCAGCCCCAGCATTTT
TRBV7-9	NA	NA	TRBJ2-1	CASSVDRGLNEQFF	TGTGCCAGCAGCGTAGATCGGGGGTTGAATGAGCAGTTCTTC
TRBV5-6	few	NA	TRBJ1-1	CASSRNRDTQAFF	TGTGCCAGCAGTCGGAACCGGGACACTCAAGCTTTCTTT
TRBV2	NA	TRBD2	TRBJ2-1	CASIPGTTHDQQFF	TGTGCCAGCATTCCCGGGACTACACACGATCAGCAGTTCTTC
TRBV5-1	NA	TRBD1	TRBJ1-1	CASSLDSGQGSPEAFF	TGCGCCAGCAGCTTGGATTCGGGACAGGGAAGCCCTGAAGCTTTCTTT
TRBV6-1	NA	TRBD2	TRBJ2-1	CASSQRTSGHNEQFF	TGTGCCAGCAGCCAGAGGACTAGCGGACACAATGAGCAGTTCTTC
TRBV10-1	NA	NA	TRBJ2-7	CASSLTASTPEQYF	TGCGCCAGCAGCCTGACTGCAAGCACCCCCGAGCAGTACTTC
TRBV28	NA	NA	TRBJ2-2	CASSLGTPAGELFF	TGTGCCAGCAGTTTAGGCACGCCAGCCGGGGAGCTGTTTTTT
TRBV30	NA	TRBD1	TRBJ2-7	CAWGQGERYEQYF	TGTGCCTGGGGACAGGGAGAGAGATACGAGCAGTACTTC
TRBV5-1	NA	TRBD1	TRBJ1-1	CASSTGQGSTEAFF	TGCGCCAGCAGCACCGGACAGGGTTCGACTGAAGCTTTCTTT